The 32 T cell receptor beta chains below were found in one sample sequenced in a study of blood T cell repertoires in COVID-19. The assay was immunoSEQ multiplex PCR, and TCRdb's table has in-frame clones only and misses some. The sample records under 250,000 clones, 80% to 90% being singletons. The sequencing sample was made of peripheral blood. The receptors were sampled from a man aged 50-59 years with COVID-19, enrolled during active disease.

The rearrangement links TRBV5-4 to TRBJ2-7; TRBD1 might be the D (6 bases). The CDR3 extends over 15 amino acids. Germline assignment: CDR1 SGHNT and CDR2 YYREEE (reference sequence). The V end was cut by 1 base, the J end by 2 bases, with 13 bases between. CDR3 sequence (DNA): TGTGCCAGCAGCTTGCAGGCAGGGGAGACCTACGAGCAGTACTTC. This encodes CASSLQAGETYEQYF.

V usage is TRBV18 and J usage is TRBJ2-7; tentative D call: TRBD1 (5 bases). This CDR3 region has 15 residues. Germline CDR1 is KGHSH and CDR2 is LQKENI. V lost 0 bases and J lost 2, with 11 bases in between. CDR3 protein: CASSPPITGPYEQYF. The CDR3 coding sequence is TGTGCCAGCTCACCACCCATAACAGGCCCCTACGAGCAGTACTTC.

The chain's CDR3 is CAISESRAGGKVQPQHF. Written as DNA, the CDR3 is TGTGCCATCAGTGAGTCGAGGGCAGGGGGGAAGGTTCAGCCCCAGCATTTT. V is TRBV10-3 and J is TRBJ1-5; 7 bases are a match to TRBD1. The CDR3 consists of 17 residues. J lost 6 bases, V lost 0 bases, and 11 bases had no gene match. CDR1 is ENHRY, CDR2 SYGVKD, per germline.

The chain couples TRBV9 to TRBJ2-7, with 8 nucleotides matching TRBD1. J gave up 5 bases and V 3 bases, and 10 bases lay outside the gene matches. Germline V gene lookup returns CDR1 SGDLS and CDR2 YYNGEE. CDR3 length equals 15 residues. The CDR3 sequence: CASSAQTGGYDEQYF. The CDR3 DNA follows: TGTGCCAGCAGCGCACAAACAGGGGGTTACGACGAGCAGTACTTC.

The rearrangement uses TRBV7-3 and TRBJ2-1, with TRBD2 matching over 7 bases. Trimming cost V 4 bases and J 5 bases; bases outside gene matches: 11. This CDR3 has 16 residues. CDR1 and CDR2 (germline): SGHTA, FQGTGA. CDR3 nucleotides: TGTGCCAGCAGCTCCCGTGATAGCGGGCCGGACAATGAGCAGTTCTTC. It encodes CASSSRDSGPDNEQFF.

The genes are TRBV9 and TRBJ2-3, with a weak D call TRBD2 (5 bases). The CDR3 sequence is 16 residues long. CDR1 is SGDLS, CDR2 YYNGEE, per germline. The V end lost 2 bases, the J end lost 4 bases, and 17 bases lay between the germline ends. In nucleotides, the CDR3 is TGTGCCAGCAGCGTTTTCGAGCTCGGCGGGTCAGATACGCAGTATTTT. The encoded protein is CASSVFELGGSDTQYF.

The rearrangement links TRBV28 to TRBJ1-2; 9 nucleotides agree with TRBD1. This CDR3 region has 14 residues. Germline-derived CDR1 and CDR2 are MDHEN and SYDVKM. Trimming at V came to 5 bases and at J to 3 bases, leaving 4 bases not matched to a gene. CDR3 nucleotide sequence: TGTGCCAGCAGTCTCGGACAGGGGTACTATGGCTACACCTTC. This encodes CASSLGQGYYGYTF.

The chain couples TRBV7-9 to TRBJ2-3, with D maybe TRBD2 (6 bases). Trimming removed 5 bases from V and 6 bases from J, with 21 bases in between. Germline-derived CDR1 and CDR2 are SEHNR and FQNEAQ (reference sequence). The CDR3 runs 16 residues. The CDR3 loop is CASSPGRDFGKDTQYF. The CDR3 bases are TGTGCCAGCAGCCCAGGCCGGGACTTCGGTAAGGATACGCAGTATTTT. Combining the CDR3 with reference TRBV7-9 and TRBJ2-3 gives the whole variable domain DTGVSQNPRHKITKRGQNVTFRCDPISEHNRLYWYRQTLGQGPEFLTYFQNEAQLEKSRLLSDRFSAERPKGSFSTLEIQRTEQGDSAMYLCASSPGRDFGKDTQYFGPGTRLTVL.

This clone was picked up one time. The chain couples TRBV27 to TRBJ1-6; 7 positions agree with TRBD1. In germline, CDR1 is MNHEY, CDR2 SMNVEV (reference sequence). V was pared by 6 bases and J by 4 bases, with 12 bases of the junction left unmatched. The CDR3 sequence is 17 residues long. The CDR3 sequence is CASSPTGVGLYNSPLHF. CDR3 sequence (DNA): TGTGCCAGCAGCCCTACAGGGGTGGGACTTTATAATTCACCCCTCCACTTT.

The CDR3 spells CASSFNSFYEQYF. CDR3 coding DNA: TGTGCCAGCAGTTTTAACAGTTTCTACGAGCAGTACTTC. V and J are TRBV12-3 or TRBV12-4 and TRBJ2-7; D remains unclear. The CDR3 runs to 13 residues. V lost 3 bases and J 3 bases, leaving 9 bases between the germline ends.

This clone was seen a few times. The rearrangement links TRBV7-9 to TRBJ1-2; no firm D call. There are 14 residues in the CDR3. Between the trimmed V and J ends, which lost 4 bases and 4 bases, there was a span of 13 bases. Germline values: CDR1 SEHNR, CDR2 FQNEAQ (reference sequence). The CDR3, as DNA: TGTGCCAGCAGCTCAGGAGGGTGGGCCTATGGCTACACCTTC. It translates to CASSSGGWAYGYTF.

The chain couples TRBV19 to TRBJ2-1; the D gene is possibly TRBD2 (5 bases). V lost 7 bases, J lost 2 bases, and 9 bases lay in between. This CDR3 contains 13 residues. Germline CDR1 reads LNHDA; CDR2 reads SQIVND (reference sequence). CDR3: CASTDFTYNEQFF. CDR3 DNA sequence: TGTGCCAGTACGGACTTCACCTACAATGAGCAGTTCTTC. Full variable domain (missing parts from reference TRBV19 and TRBJ2-1): DGGITQSPKYLFRKEGQNVTLSCEQNLNHDAMYWYRQDPGQGLRLIYYSQIVNDFQKGDIAEGYSVSREKKESFPLTVTSAQKNPTAFYLCASTDFTYNEQFFGPGTRLTVL.

This clone was seen once. V usage is TRBV2 and J usage is TRBJ1-2; TRBD1 matches 9 bases. Germline assignment: CDR1 SNHLY and CDR2 FYNNEI. V was clipped by 6 bases and J by 9 bases; unmatched bases: 5. This CDR3 region has 12 residues. The CDR3 DNA reads TGTGCCAGCAGAGGACAGGGGTTTCGCTACACCTTC. It codes for CASRGQGFRYTF.

The chain carries TRBV7-9 and TRBJ1-1; no clear D gene. The CDR3 is 12 residues long. Per the germline V gene, CDR1 is SEHNR and CDR2 is FQNEAQ (reference sequence). V was shortened by 2 bases and J by 8 bases, with 9 bases between the two germline ends. CDR3 region: CASSLTVLEAFF. The CDR3 nucleotides are TGTGCCAGCAGCTTAACGGTGTTAGAAGCTTTCTTT.

The J gene is TRBJ2-3, the V gene TRBV7-2; tentative D call: TRBD2 (5 bases). Germline V gene sequence: CDR1 SGHTA, CDR2 FQGNSA. V shed 3 bases and J shed 11 bases, with 6 bases lying between them. This CDR3 has 10 amino acids. CDR3 sequence: CASSFGLQYF. Written as DNA, the CDR3 is TGTGCCAGCAGCTTCGGACTGCAGTATTTT.

The genes are TRBV4-3 and TRBJ2-1; 7 bases are shared with TRBD1. The CDR3 length is 16 residues. Per germline, CDR1 LGHNA and CDR2 YSLEER. The trim removed 5 bases at V and 1 base at J, leaving 8 bases unmatched. The CDR3 nucleotides read TGCGCCAGCAGCGCCGGACAGGACCTATCCTACAATGAGCAGTTCTTC. Protein sequence: CASSAGQDLSYNEQFF.

This clone was picked up a small number of times. V usage is TRBV7-2 and J usage is TRBJ1-5; D perhaps matches TRBD1 (5 bases). Germline V gives CDR1 SGHTA, CDR2 FQGNSA. The CDR3 extends over 15 amino acids. Trimming left V 1 base short and J 4 bases short, with 11 bases between. The CDR3 DNA is TGTGCCAGCAGCTTAGTAGGGGTTGGAAATCAGCCCCAGCATTTT. Protein: CASSLVGVGNQPQHF.

The chain links TRBV5-4 to TRBJ2-2; 9 nucleotides match TRBD2. Looked up from germline, CDR1 is SGHNT and CDR2 is YYREEE (reference sequence). This CDR3 is built from 16 residues. V gave up 2 bases and J gave up 4 bases; unmatched junction bases: 6. CDR3 region: CASSLGAGGITGELFF. As DNA, the CDR3 is TGTGCCAGCAGCTTAGGAGCGGGAGGTATCACCGGGGAGCTGTTTTTT. The whole variable domain, filled in from reference TRBV5-4 and TRBJ2-2, reads ETGVTQSPTHLIKTRGQQVTLRCSSQSGHNTVSWYQQALGQGPQFIFQYYREEENGRGNFPPRFSGLQFPNYSSELNVNALELDDSALYLCASSLGAGGITGELFFGEGSRLTVL.

The chain joins TRBV30 to TRBJ1-2; D uncertain. The CDR3 is 13 amino acids. The V gene's germline CDR1 is GTSNPN and CDR2 SVGIG (reference sequence). V was pared by 2 bases and J by 4 bases, with 11 bases between. The CDR3 is CAWSSTRLYGYTF. CDR3 bases: TGTGCCTGGAGTTCTACAAGACTCTATGGCTACACCTTC.

The CDR3 DNA reads TGTGCCAGTAGTAGGGGAAGACAGAGCGCAAGCACAGATACGCAGTATTTT. Protein: CASSRGRQSASTDTQYF. The chain is built from TRBV19 and TRBJ2-3, with D possibly being TRBD1 (5 bases). The V and J ends lost 4 bases and 0 bases respectively, with 17 bases between them. The V gene's germline CDR1 is LNHDA and CDR2 SQIVND (reference sequence). The CDR3 is 17 amino acids. Full variable domain (outside the CDR3, taken from reference TRBV19 and TRBJ2-3): DGGITQSPKYLFRKEGQNVTLSCEQNLNHDAMYWYRQDPGQGLRLIYYSQIVNDFQKGDIAEGYSVSREKKESFPLTVTSAQKNPTAFYLCASSRGRQSASTDTQYFGPGTRLTVL.

The genes are TRBV12-3 or TRBV12-4 and TRBJ1-2, with D tentatively TRBD1 (6 bases). CDR3 length equals 13 residues. The germline V and J ends were trimmed by 6 bases and 2 bases, with 10 bases remaining between them. DNA of the CDR3: TGTGCCAGCAGCACCGGGACAAACTATGGCTACACCTTC. This gives the protein CASSTGTNYGYTF.

The chain's CDR3 is CASSQDLLVAGGPNEQFF. The CDR3 nucleotides read TGTGCCAGCAGCCAAGACCTGCTAGTGGCGGGAGGGCCGAATGAGCAGTTCTTC. The V gene is TRBV4-2, the J gene TRBJ2-1, with 9 bases identical to TRBD2. Germline CDR1 and CDR2: LGHNA and YNFKEQ. Germline trimming cut 0 bases from V and 7 bases from J; bases unmatched to any gene: 13. The CDR3 length is 18 residues.

The V gene is TRBV7-9, the J gene TRBJ1-2; TRBD1 matches 9 bases. From germline, CDR1 is SEHNR and CDR2 FQNEAQ (reference sequence). After removal of 1 base from V and 2 bases from J, the junction contained 2 bases not matched to a gene. The length of the CDR3 is 15 residues. The CDR3 nucleotides are TGTGCCAGCAGCTTAGTTGACAGGGGGAACTATGGCTACACCTTC. It yields the protein CASSLVDRGNYGYTF.

The chain employs TRBV7-2 and TRBJ2-7; D possibly corresponds to TRBD1 (5 bases). The CDR3 has 13 amino acids. CDR1 SGHTA and CDR2 FQGNSA come from the germline V gene. Trimming took off 1 base at V and 6 bases at J, with 10 bases between the two ends. CDR3 protein: CASSLVRVGEQYF. The CDR3 DNA is TGTGCCAGCAGCTTAGTCAGGGTGGGCGAGCAGTACTTC.

The rearrangement joins TRBV29-1 to TRBJ1-5, with 8 bases lining up with TRBD1. CDR1 is SQVTM, CDR2 ANQGSEA, per germline. V shed 6 bases, J shed 6 bases, and the junction held 10 bases outside the gene matches. The length of the CDR3 is 14 residues. The CDR3 loop is CSVVTGTGGQPQHF. The CDR3 coding sequence is TGCAGCGTGGTAACCGGGACAGGCGGTCAGCCCCAGCATTTT.

This clone was detected a few times. The genes are TRBV9 and TRBJ2-5; perhaps TRBD2 as D (5 bases). Deletions cut 1 base from V and 4 bases from J, with 14 bases between. The V gene's germline CDR1 is SGDLS and CDR2 YYNGEE. This CDR3 has 15 amino acids. This CDR3 reads CASSVRGAPRETQYF. The CDR3 DNA is TGTGCCAGCAGCGTACGGGGAGCACCTCGAGAGACCCAGTACTTC.

The chain combines TRBV6-5 with TRBJ2-5; tentatively, D is TRBD2 (6 bases). Looked up from germline, CDR1 is MNHEY and CDR2 is SVGAGI. The CDR3 contains 14 residues. Trimming shortened V by 6 bases and J by 3 bases, and 14 bases separated the two germline ends. The CDR3 DNA is TGTGCCAGCAGGGGAGGTTGGGCTGAAGAGACCCAGTACTTC. This gives the protein CASRGGWAEETQYF.

CDR3 coding DNA: TGTGCCAGCAGCTTTAGCGGGACCTACAATGAGCAGTTCTTC. Residues: CASSFSGTYNEQFF. V gene TRBV11-3 combines with J gene TRBJ2-1, with 8 bases lining up with TRBD2. Germline CDR1 reads SGHNT; CDR2 reads YENEEA. J was trimmed by 2 bases and V by 3 bases; bases with no gene match: 0. The CDR3 has 14 amino acids.

This chain uses TRBV5-1 with TRBJ2-2, with 7 nucleotides matching TRBD1. The CDR3 is 16 amino acids. Germline V gene sequence: CDR1 SGHRS, CDR2 YFSETQ. V gave up 0 bases and J gave up 0 bases; unmatched junction bases: 2. CDR3 sequence (DNA): TGCGCCAGCAGCTTGGAGGGACAGCCGAACACCGGGGAGCTGTTTTTT. The encoded protein is CASSLEGQPNTGELFF.

The genes are TRBV27 and TRBJ2-7, with D maybe TRBD2 (6 bases). V dropped 4 bases and J dropped 3 bases, with 10 bases sitting between them. This CDR3 has 13 amino acids. Germline assignment: CDR1 MNHEY and CDR2 SMNVEV (reference sequence). The chain's CDR3 is CASSWGLGYEQYF. As DNA, the CDR3 is TGTGCCAGCAGTTGGGGACTGGGCTACGAGCAGTACTTC.

The V call is TRBV19, the J call TRBJ2-7; 10 bases line up with TRBD1. Germline V gene data show CDR1 as LNHDA and CDR2 as SQIVND (reference sequence). J gave up 4 bases and V 5 bases, and 8 bases lay outside the gene matches. This CDR3 has 15 residues. The CDR3 is CASSPRQGAIYEQYF. The CDR3 nucleotides are TGTGCCAGTAGTCCCCGACAGGGGGCTATATACGAGCAGTACTTC.

V is TRBV7-9 and J is TRBJ1-4; D uncertain. Germline assignment: CDR1 SEHNR and CDR2 FQNEAQ (reference sequence). This CDR3 region has 13 residues. The V end lost 3 bases, the J end lost 3 bases, and 5 bases lay between the germline ends. The CDR3 spells CASSLSANEKLFF. CDR3 sequence (DNA): TGTGCCAGCAGCTTGTCTGCTAATGAAAAACTGTTTTTT.